The rows below give T cell receptor beta chains drawn from one sample of a study of blood T cells in healthy people across ages. TCRdb processed the 5' RACE reads anew with MiXCR; each CDR3 protein has one entry. The data show roughly 730,000 distinct CDR3 sequences, approximately 53% seen once. The specimen was blood. These receptors were taken from a man aged 40-49 years in good health. Both conserved end residues are trimmed from each CDR3.

cdr3_length j_call v_call cdr3_aa
10 TRBJ2-3 TRBV25-1 ASTLRADTQY
11 TRBJ1-5 TRBV6-2/TRBV6-3 ASTRDNNQPQH
17 TRBJ2-5 TRBV7-9 ASSTYGGSVGYDHNEQY
14 TRBJ1-2 TRBV7-3 ASSLAPEYPNYGYT
16 TRBJ2-1 TRBV12-3/TRBV12-4 ASSSYSNRVATYNEQF
15 TRBJ2-1 TRBV6-5 ASRTGGITSSYNEQF
10 TRBJ1-2 TRBV11-2 ASSEQGHGYT
12 TRBJ1-2 TRBV9 ASSVLETGGGYT
10 TRBJ2-3 TRBV20-1 RPRLSIDTQY
13 TRBJ1-1 TRBV7-2 ASSLDRGVDTEAF
12 TRBJ2-7 TRBV28 ASSSPGQGLEQY
12 TRBJ2-5 TRBV5-5 ASSLQGMGETQY
11 TRBJ1-1 TRBV28 ASRGLIDTEAF
13 TRBJ2-3 TRBV7-6 ASSSPGQGDHTQY
14 TRBJ2-1 TRBV10-3 ASREASGDSYNEQF
11 TRBJ2-3 TRBV29-1 SVETTSTDTQY
12 TRBJ2-5 TRBV4-2 ASSQDLRGETQY
12 TRBJ2-7 TRBV5-1 ASSTRQVPYEQY
10 TRBJ1-5 TRBV20-1 SASDSNQPQH
11 TRBJ1-5 TRBV3-1 ASSSVRDQPQH
11 TRBJ2-5 TRBV2 ASTAGTYETQY
15 TRBJ2-7 TRBV7-2 ASSPTSGGLSSYKQY
14 TRBJ2-3 TRBV7-9 ASDSSMEWRPDTQY
13 TRBJ2-5 TRBV5-4 ASSSRQISEETQY
16 TRBJ2-1 TRBV10-3 AISDRLAGVGSYNEQF
13 TRBJ1-4 TRBV29-1 SVRPGGDLNEKLF
12 TRBJ2-5 TRBV28 ASSTRGGSETQY
10 TRBJ2-7 TRBV20-1 SARTIGLEQY
14 TRBJ1-1 TRBV20-1 SARDPGQGMNTEAF
11 TRBJ1-1 TRBV4-2 ASSQQAPPEAF
11 TRBJ2-5 TRBV7-3 ASSPGGTETQY
14 TRBJ2-4 TRBV2 ASSEVAGKGENIQY
14 TRBJ2-3 TRBV9 ASSVRASGATDTQY
13 NA TRBV7-3 ASSPVAGSYNEQY
12 TRBJ1-1 TRBV27 ASSFRGIGTEAF
15 TRBJ1-2 TRBV5-1 ASSLLSRELEHYGYT
13 TRBJ2-1 TRBV5-1 ASSPGLAGFNEQF
12 TRBJ1-2 TRBV4-1 ASSQGEQNYGYT
11 TRBJ2-7 TRBV20-1 SARGTAGYEQY